This TCR beta chain was obtained from a study of blood T cell repertoires in COVID-19. At the level of the study: Spain, Italy and the United States supplied samples that represented acute and convalescent COVID-19. From T cells, B-cell-depleted T cells, or PBMCs came the material, which was cDNA or gDNA.

V was clipped by 4 bases and J by 1 base, with 15 bases between them. Germline assignment: CDR1 SGDLS and CDR2 YYNGEE. The CDR3 length is 16 residues. Sequenced by immunoSEQ multiplex PCR; TCRdb stores in-frame clones only, minus some. The sample shows around 29,000 clones, roughly nine tenths of them seen only once. The origin of this receptor is a man between 65 and 79 years old with active COVID-19. The source material was peripheral blood. The V gene is TRBV9, the J gene TRBJ2-4, with D perhaps matching TRBD2 (5 bases). CDR3 bases: TGTGCCAGCAGCCCCAGCTGGGAGTGGGCCAAAAACATTCAGTACTTC. It encodes CASSPSWEWAKNIQYF.